This T cell receptor (beta chain) was sequenced during a study of T cells in Graves' hyperthyroidism and ophthalmopathy. Overall study results and limits: Separating ophthalmopathy from stable hyperthyroidism was achieved by a 13 V-J model.

A word on this clonotype: No antigen is known for it.

CDR3 size: 12 residues. Germline CDR1 reads LGHNA; CDR2 reads YSLEER. Trimming removed 3 bases from V and 5 bases from J, with 6 bases in between. Template material for amplifying TCR beta CDR3 regions consisted of RNA transcripts. The primer set for the first-round RT-PCR of the TCR CDR3 was HTBI. TCRdb independently ran MiXCR on the multiplex PCR reads; one entry per CDR3 protein. Here the sample spans approximately 640,000 distinct CDR3 sequences, 15% to 20% being singletons. The rearrangement uses TRBV4-3 and TRBJ2-3; D remains unclear. The sample consisted of blood. The clonotype comes from a man aged 50 or older with Graves' hyperthyroidism. The CDR3 sequence is CASSQTGDTQYF. In DNA, the CDR3 is TGCGCCAGCAGCCAGACCGGAGATACGCAGTATTTT.